The rows below give T cell receptor beta chains drawn from one sample of a study of T-cell reconstitution after alpha-beta-depleted transplantation in children. MiXCR, run by TCRdb on the PCR reads, gives a single entry per CDR3 protein. The data contain roughly 500,000 distinct CDR3 sequences, about 30% of them singletons. Material: PBMCs from the stem cell graft donor, obtained from the stem cell graft. The receptors originated from a human donor who donated a stem cell graft to a child with aplastic anemia. Both conserved end residues are part of each CDR3. A D gene is named only where the DNA matches it firmly. Clone size is given for some rows only: seen once, a few or many times, or a class if the clone is expanded.

v_call: TRBV12-3/TRBV12-4; clone_size: -; cdr3_length: 14; d_call: -; j_call: TRBJ1-3; cdr3_aa: CASSPGGPMNTIYF; cdr3_nt: TGTGCCAGCAGTCCTGGGGGGCCGATGAACACCATATATTTT
v_call: TRBV5-1; clone_size: -; cdr3_length: 16; d_call: -; j_call: TRBJ2-1; cdr3_aa: CASSLGLLTPSNEQFF; cdr3_nt: TGCGCCAGCAGCTTGGGGTTATTAACGCCTAGCAATGAGCAGTTCTTC
v_call: TRBV5-1; clone_size: -; cdr3_length: 14; d_call: TRBD1; j_call: TRBJ2-5; cdr3_aa: CASSGGQGGETQYF; cdr3_nt: TGCGCCAGCAGCGGAGGACAGGGCGGGGAGACCCAGTACTTC
v_call: TRBV12-3/TRBV12-4; clone_size: few; cdr3_length: 14; d_call: -; j_call: TRBJ2-1; cdr3_aa: CASRASGGPNEQFF; cdr3_nt: TGTGCCAGCAGAGCCTCTGGGGGGCCCAATGAGCAGTTCTTC
v_call: TRBV12-3/TRBV12-4; clone_size: -; cdr3_length: 14; d_call: -; j_call: TRBJ2-3; cdr3_aa: CASSLPVVTDTQYF; cdr3_nt: TGTGCCAGCAGTTTACCGGTTGTCACAGATACGCAGTATTTT
v_call: TRBV5-5; clone_size: -; cdr3_length: 16; d_call: TRBD1; j_call: TRBJ2-2; cdr3_aa: CASSQVTGVRTGELFF; cdr3_nt: TGTGCCAGCAGCCAAGTAACAGGGGTCCGGACCGGGGAGCTGTTTTTT
v_call: TRBV19; clone_size: -; cdr3_length: 14; d_call: -; j_call: TRBJ2-7; cdr3_aa: CASSIPGQSYEQYF; cdr3_nt: TGTGCCAGTAGTATCCCCGGACAGTCCTACGAGCAGTACTTC
v_call: TRBV29-1; clone_size: -; cdr3_length: 12; d_call: -; j_call: TRBJ2-1; cdr3_aa: CSVRGLNNEQFF; cdr3_nt: TGCAGCGTGCGGGGGCTGAACAATGAGCAGTTCTTC
v_call: TRBV12-3/TRBV12-4; clone_size: -; cdr3_length: 15; d_call: TRBD2; j_call: TRBJ2-7; cdr3_aa: CASSFSSGVATGQYF; cdr3_nt: TGTGCCAGCAGTTTCTCTAGCGGGGTAGCCACAGGGCAGTACTTC
v_call: TRBV20-1; clone_size: many; cdr3_length: 14; d_call: TRBD2; j_call: TRBJ2-1; cdr3_aa: CSARGQRDYNEQFF; cdr3_nt: TGCAGTGCTAGAGGGCAGCGGGACTACAATGAGCAGTTCTTC
v_call: TRBV6-1; clone_size: -; cdr3_length: 14; d_call: -; j_call: TRBJ2-1; cdr3_aa: CASNYGYGSNEQFF; cdr3_nt: TGTGCCAGCAACTACGGTTACGGGAGTAATGAGCAGTTCTTC
v_call: TRBV28; clone_size: few; cdr3_length: 13; d_call: -; j_call: TRBJ2-7; cdr3_aa: CASSPGGRYEQYF; cdr3_nt: TGTGCCAGCAGTCCGGGGGGCCGCTACGAGCAGTACTTC
v_call: TRBV18; clone_size: -; cdr3_length: 19; d_call: -; j_call: TRBJ2-4; cdr3_aa: CASSPQRGRAVGAKNIQYF; cdr3_nt: TGTGCCAGCTCACCGCAAAGGGGACGTGCCGTAGGAGCCAAAAACATTCAGTACTTC
v_call: TRBV6-5; clone_size: -; cdr3_length: 15; d_call: -; j_call: TRBJ1-1; cdr3_aa: CASSYSGGARTEAFF; cdr3_nt: TGTGCCAGCAGTTACTCGGGGGGCGCGAGGACTGAAGCTTTCTTT
v_call: TRBV4-2; clone_size: -; cdr3_length: 18; d_call: TRBD2; j_call: TRBJ2-1; cdr3_aa: CASSPEGTSVSSYNEQFF; cdr3_nt: TGTGCCAGCAGCCCGGAGGGGACTAGCGTAAGCTCCTACAATGAGCAGTTCTTC
v_call: TRBV20-1; clone_size: -; cdr3_length: 15; d_call: -; j_call: TRBJ2-2; cdr3_aa: CSASPGTPGTGELFF; cdr3_nt: TGCAGTGCTAGCCCCGGGACTCCGGGCACCGGGGAGCTGTTTTTT
v_call: TRBV12-3/TRBV12-4; clone_size: few; cdr3_length: 16; d_call: -; j_call: TRBJ2-2; cdr3_aa: CASSKIPGRPTGELFF; cdr3_nt: TGTGCCAGCAGTAAAATCCCGGGACGACCCACCGGGGAGCTGTTTTTT
v_call: TRBV7-2; clone_size: few; cdr3_length: 16; d_call: TRBD2; j_call: TRBJ2-1; cdr3_aa: CASSSAGTREYNEQFF; cdr3_nt: TGTGCCAGCAGCTCAGCCGGGACTAGAGAGTACAATGAGCAGTTCTTC
v_call: TRBV29-1; clone_size: few; cdr3_length: 11; d_call: -; j_call: TRBJ2-1; cdr3_aa: CSVRLYNEQFF; cdr3_nt: TGCAGCGTTCGACTATACAATGAGCAGTTCTTC
v_call: TRBV6-2/TRBV6-3; clone_size: -; cdr3_length: 12; d_call: -; j_call: TRBJ2-1; cdr3_aa: CASRRDMGEQFF; cdr3_nt: TGTGCCAGCAGGAGAGACATGGGAGAGCAGTTCTTC
v_call: TRBV24-1; clone_size: -; cdr3_length: 13; d_call: -; j_call: TRBJ2-2; cdr3_aa: CATNDRLTGELFF; cdr3_nt: TGTGCCACCAATGACAGACTCACCGGGGAGCTGTTTTTT
v_call: TRBV6-5; clone_size: few; cdr3_length: 19; d_call: TRBD2; j_call: TRBJ2-1; cdr3_aa: CASSYPTTTLAGWDNEQFF; cdr3_nt: TGTGCCAGCAGTTACCCTACGACGACCCTAGCGGGTTGGGACAATGAGCAGTTCTTC
v_call: TRBV4-3; clone_size: -; cdr3_length: 14; d_call: -; j_call: TRBJ1-5; cdr3_aa: CASSRMKNNQPQHF; cdr3_nt: TGCGCCAGCAGCCGGATGAAGAACAATCAGCCCCAGCATTTT
v_call: TRBV2; clone_size: -; cdr3_length: 14; d_call: -; j_call: TRBJ1-1; cdr3_aa: CASSAEIGYEEAFF; cdr3_nt: TGTGCCAGCAGTGCAGAGATAGGATACGAGGAAGCTTTCTTT
v_call: TRBV6-5; clone_size: few; cdr3_length: 14; d_call: TRBD1; j_call: TRBJ2-7; cdr3_aa: CASSHPDRAYEQYF; cdr3_nt: TGTGCCAGCAGCCACCCAGACAGGGCCTACGAGCAGTACTTC
v_call: TRBV9; clone_size: -; cdr3_length: 15; d_call: TRBD1; j_call: TRBJ1-2; cdr3_aa: CASSPSGTAVYGYTF; cdr3_nt: TGTGCCAGCAGCCCATCTGGGACAGCCGTATATGGCTACACCTTC
v_call: TRBV11-2; clone_size: -; cdr3_length: 19; d_call: TRBD1; j_call: TRBJ2-1; cdr3_aa: CASSQQPLGGTGTYNEQFF; cdr3_nt: TGTGCCAGCAGCCAGCAACCTCTTGGGGGGACAGGGACGTACAATGAGCAGTTCTTC
v_call: TRBV20-1; clone_size: -; cdr3_length: 14; d_call: -; j_call: TRBJ1-1; cdr3_aa: CSARAAAGNTEAFF; cdr3_nt: TGCAGTGCCCGGGCTGCGGCGGGGAACACTGAAGCTTTCTTT
v_call: TRBV18; clone_size: -; cdr3_length: 14; d_call: -; j_call: TRBJ1-2; cdr3_aa: CASSPRGANYGYTF; cdr3_nt: TGTGCCAGCTCACCGCGGGGTGCTAACTATGGCTACACCTTC
v_call: TRBV29-1; clone_size: few; cdr3_length: 16; d_call: TRBD1; j_call: TRBJ1-2; cdr3_aa: CSVESDTHDRGLGYTF; cdr3_nt: TGCAGCGTTGAAAGCGACACTCACGACAGGGGGCTTGGCTACACCTTC
v_call: TRBV6-2/TRBV6-3; clone_size: -; cdr3_length: 14; d_call: TRBD1; j_call: TRBJ2-5; cdr3_aa: CASTPQGVGETQYF; cdr3_nt: TGTGCCAGCACCCCCCAGGGGGTGGGAGAGACCCAGTACTTC
v_call: TRBV7-2; clone_size: few; cdr3_length: 14; d_call: -; j_call: TRBJ2-7; cdr3_aa: CASIPRAGTYEQYF; cdr3_nt: TGTGCCAGCATCCCCAGGGCGGGAACCTACGAGCAGTACTTC
v_call: TRBV7-2; clone_size: -; cdr3_length: 18; d_call: TRBD1; j_call: TRBJ1-5; cdr3_aa: CASSLAGSGGISNQPQHF; cdr3_nt: TGTGCCAGCAGCTTAGCGGGATCAGGGGGCATCAGCAATCAGCCCCAGCATTTT
v_call: TRBV5-4; clone_size: few; cdr3_length: 14; d_call: -; j_call: TRBJ2-5; cdr3_aa: CASSLEGGRETQYF; cdr3_nt: TGTGCCAGCAGCTTGGAGGGGGGACGAGAGACCCAGTACTTC
v_call: TRBV20-1; clone_size: few; cdr3_length: 14; d_call: -; j_call: TRBJ1-5; cdr3_aa: CSASRGESNQPQHF; cdr3_nt: TGCAGTGCCTCCAGAGGGGAAAGCAATCAGCCCCAGCATTTT
v_call: TRBV20-1; clone_size: -; cdr3_length: 14; d_call: TRBD2; j_call: TRBJ2-7; cdr3_aa: CSARDAGAGYEQYF; cdr3_nt: TGCAGTGCTAGAGACGCGGGAGCGGGCTACGAGCAGTACTTC
v_call: TRBV7-2; clone_size: few; cdr3_length: 16; d_call: -; j_call: TRBJ2-6; cdr3_aa: CASSFQGTAGANVLTF; cdr3_nt: TGTGCCAGCAGCTTTCAAGGGACGGCTGGGGCCAACGTCCTGACTTTC
v_call: TRBV30; clone_size: -; cdr3_length: 13; d_call: -; j_call: TRBJ2-3; cdr3_aa: CAWSHSGLDTQYF; cdr3_nt: TGTGCCTGGAGCCACTCGGGACTAGATACGCAGTATTTT
v_call: TRBV20-1; clone_size: -; cdr3_length: 13; d_call: -; j_call: TRBJ2-3; cdr3_aa: CSASGQLTDTQYF; cdr3_nt: TGCAGTGCTAGCGGACAATTAACAGATACGCAGTATTTT
v_call: TRBV6-2/TRBV6-3; clone_size: few; cdr3_length: 16; d_call: -; j_call: TRBJ1-1; cdr3_aa: CASSYSTVGGYTEAFF; cdr3_nt: TGTGCCAGCAGTTACTCGACGGTGGGGGGCTATACTGAAGCTTTCTTT
v_call: TRBV6-1; clone_size: -; cdr3_length: 15; d_call: -; j_call: TRBJ2-3; cdr3_aa: CASRGWSGRTDTQYF; cdr3_nt: TGTGCCAGCAGAGGCTGGAGCGGGCGAACAGATACGCAGTATTTT
v_call: TRBV30; clone_size: few; cdr3_length: 12; d_call: TRBD1; j_call: TRBJ1-1; cdr3_aa: CAWSNRDREAFF; cdr3_nt: TGTGCCTGGAGTAACCGGGACAGGGAAGCTTTCTTT